The 20 T cell receptor beta chains in this list originate from one sample, sequenced in a study of CD8+ T cells in alopecia areata. Indicated treatment: oral pan-JAK inhibitor, 5-10 mg twice daily. Extracted from the samples, RNA was reverse transcribed into cDNA to serve as the sequencing template. Clones were sequenced by immunoSEQ multiplex PCR, and TCRdb holds only the in-frame ones, with some missing. The table records about 270,000 clones, around 64% of them present only once. Source: CD4+ T cells sorted from blood, taken around week 54, from a patient treated with tofacitinib. These receptors all come from a human donor with alopecia areata.

This clone has only one observation. The V gene is TRBV2, the J gene TRBJ1-3, with no clear D. The V gene lost 1 base and the J gene lost 0 bases, with 4 bases spanning the gap. The CDR3 sequence is 14 residues long. The germline V gene encodes CDR1 SNHLY and CDR2 FYNNEI. In nucleotides, the CDR3 is TGTGCCAGCAGTGAAGGGGTCTCTGGAAACACCATATATTTT. Its protein is CASSEGVSGNTIYF. Based on the CDR3 plus reference TRBV2 and TRBJ1-3, the full variable domain is EPEVTQTPSHQVTQMGQEVILRCVPISNHLYFYWYRQILGQKVEFLVSFYNNEISEKSEIFDDQFSVERPDGSNFTLKIRSTKLEDSAMYFCASSEGVSGNTIYFGEGSWLTVV.

This CDR3 is CSGKEAYEQYF. The CDR3 region has the DNA TGCAGCGGGAAAGAAGCCTACGAGCAGTACTTC. This rearrangement joins TRBV29-1 to TRBJ2-7; no definite D call. CDR3 length equals 11 residues. Trimming removed 7 bases from V and 2 bases from J, with 9 bases in between. Germline CDR1 reads SQVTM; CDR2 reads ANQGSEA.

V is TRBV6-5 and J is TRBJ1-1; maybe TRBD1 (6 bases). Germline V gene lookup returns CDR1 MNHEY and CDR2 SVGAGI. Trimming removed 0 bases at V and 5 bases at J, with 13 bases between. CDR3 length equals 15 residues. The CDR3 spells CASSYSVRGGTEAFF. CDR3 in DNA: TGTGCCAGCAGTTACTCCGTCAGGGGAGGAACTGAAGCTTTCTTT.

CDR3 bases: TGTGCCAGCGGAGGACTAGTGGGGTATGAGCAGTTCTTC. Protein: CASGGLVGYEQFF. The V call is TRBV7-6, the J call TRBJ2-1; 7 positions match TRBD2. Germline V gives CDR1 SGHVS, CDR2 FNYEAQ. V lost 8 bases to trimming and J lost 8 bases; unmatched junction nucleotides: 9. CDR3 length: 13 amino acids.

The genes are TRBV15 and TRBJ2-1; 8 nucleotides agree with TRBD1. Germline lookup yields CDR1 LNHNV and CDR2 YYDKDF (reference sequence). With V trimmed by 5 bases and J by 14 bases, 11 bases remained unmatched. The CDR3 is 13 amino acids. For the CDR3, the DNA is TGTGCCACCAGCGGAGCGACAGGGGCTTATGAGTTCTTC. It specifies CATSGATGAYEFF.

The chain recombines TRBV29-1 with TRBJ2-7, with TRBD1 matching over 7 bases. The CDR3 is made up of 13 amino acids. V gave up 4 bases and J gave up 3 bases; unmatched junction bases: 6. The germline CDR1 and CDR2 sequences are SQVTM and ANQGSEA. This CDR3 reads CSVVRSGGYEQYF. CDR3 DNA sequence: TGCAGCGTTGTTCGGTCAGGGGGCTACGAGCAGTACTTC.

This chain joins TRBV6-5 and TRBJ2-3; D possibly corresponds to TRBD2 (7 bases). The germline gives CDR1 MNHEY, CDR2 SVGAGI. Trimming took off 4 bases at V and 5 bases at J, with 16 bases between the two ends. This CDR3 spans 15 amino acids. CDR3 protein: CASSSLTGGQDTQYF. The DNA of the CDR3 is TGTGCCAGCAGTTCCCTCACGGGGGGCCAAGATACGCAGTATTTT.

Only a few counts were recorded for this clone. The V call is TRBV5-1, the J call TRBJ2-1; D might be TRBD1 (5 bases). The V gene lost 6 bases and the J gene lost 2 bases, with 9 bases spanning the gap. The V gene's germline CDR1 is SGHRS and CDR2 YFSETQ. CDR3 size: 13 residues. The CDR3 loop reads CASTSGTYNEQFF. For the CDR3, the DNA is TGCGCCAGCACCTCAGGGACCTACAATGAGCAGTTCTTC. Combining the CDR3 with reference TRBV5-1 and TRBJ2-1 gives the whole variable domain KAGVTQTPRYLIKTRGQQVTLSCSPISGHRSVSWYQQTPGQGLQFLFEYFSETQRNKGNFPGRFSGRQFSNSRSEMNVSTLELGDSALYLCASTSGTYNEQFFGPGTRLTVL.

The rearrangement joins TRBV6-5 to TRBJ2-7; D unclear. The CDR3 sequence is 15 residues long. CDR1 and CDR2 from the germline V gene are MNHEY and SVGAGI. Between the trimmed V and J ends, which lost 6 bases and 2 bases, there was a span of 17 bases. The CDR3 DNA reads TGTGCCAGCAGCCATTATCCAAACCCCACCTACGAGCAGTACTTC. Translated: CASSHYPNPTYEQYF.

J is TRBJ1-6 and V is TRBV5-6; D remains unclear. With 3 bases removed from V and 7 bases from J, the gap between germline ends came to 11 bases. This CDR3 is built from 14 residues. Germline values: CDR1 SGHDT, CDR2 YYEEEE. The chain's CDR3 is CASSSRGWNSPLHF. CDR3 sequence (DNA): TGTGCCAGCAGCTCGCGGGGATGGAATTCACCCCTCCACTTT.

This chain uses TRBV7-9 with TRBJ2-5; the D is unclear. The CDR3 is made up of 14 amino acids. Trimming removed 4 bases at V and 2 bases at J, with 11 bases between. The germline CDR1 and CDR2 sequences are SEHNR and FQNEAQ (reference sequence). The CDR3 here is CASSSSIPQETQYF. The CDR3 DNA reads as TGTGCCAGCAGCTCGAGTATACCTCAAGAGACCCAGTACTTC.

About this clone: The sample has other DNA sequences that encode this CDR3 too. The V and J genes are TRBV30 and TRBJ1-1, with a weak D call TRBD1 (6 bases). The CDR3 is 12 amino acids. V lost 2 bases, J lost 4 bases, and 8 bases lay in between. Germline V gene sequence: CDR1 GTSNPN, CDR2 SVGIG (reference sequence). In DNA, the CDR3 is TGTGCCTGGAGTCTCAGGGGCACTGAAGCTTTCTTT. It encodes CAWSLRGTEAFF.

CDR3 in amino acids: CASSVGESGRQSYEQYF. In nucleotides, the CDR3 is TGTGCCAGCAGCGTTGGGGAGTCGGGACGACAATCCTACGAGCAGTACTTC. The gene calls are TRBV5-4 and TRBJ2-7; D could derive from TRBD1 or TRBD2 (5 bases each). This CDR3 is built from 17 residues. CDR1 and CDR2 (germline): SGHNT, YYREEE (reference sequence). V was shortened by 4 bases and J by 1 base, with 21 bases between the two germline ends.

The CDR3 spells CASSDFSRGRPGELFF. The CDR3 nucleotides are TGTGCCAGCAGTGATTTCTCCAGGGGTCGCCCCGGGGAGCTGTTTTTT. The rearrangement uses TRBV25-1 and TRBJ2-2, with a weak D call TRBD1 (6 bases). Germline V gene lookup returns CDR1 MGHDK and CDR2 SYGVNS. This CDR3 contains 16 residues. Trimming took off 3 bases at V and 6 bases at J, with 17 bases between the two ends.

The V gene is TRBV15, the J gene TRBJ2-1; 11 bases fit TRBD2. This CDR3 region has 16 residues. Germline lookup yields CDR1 LNHNV and CDR2 YYDKDF (reference sequence). Trimming took 0 bases from V and 8 from J; bases not matched to a gene: 6. The CDR3 reads CATSRDLLAGGDEQFF. CDR3 bases: TGTGCCACCAGCAGAGATCTGCTAGCGGGGGGTGATGAGCAGTTCTTC.

The chain has TRBV6-1 and TRBJ1-2; D remains ambiguous. The CDR3 is 13 amino acids. Trimming removed 2 bases from V and 0 bases from J, with 4 bases in between. CDR1 is MNHNS and CDR2 is SASEGT in the germline V gene. Here the CDR3 DNA reads TGTGCCAGCAGTGAACTGTCTAACTATGGCTACACCTTC. This translates into CASSELSNYGYTF.

V usage is TRBV30 and J usage is TRBJ2-5; no reliable D call. V was cut by 2 bases and J by 5 bases, with 6 bases left in between. There are 11 residues in the CDR3. From germline, CDR1 is GTSNPN and CDR2 SVGIG (reference sequence). The CDR3 DNA sequence: TGTGCCTGGAGTTCATCGGAGACCCAGTACTTC. It encodes CAWSSSETQYF.

This clone was seen just once. The chain recombines TRBV5-1 with TRBJ2-5, with 9 bases identical to TRBD1. Trimming removed 9 bases from V and 3 bases from J; junction bases left unmatched: 6. Germline CDR1 is SGHRS and CDR2 is YFSETQ. CDR3 size: 13 residues. The CDR3 bases are TGCGCCATTAAAACAGGGGGCGAAGAGACCCAGTACTTC. Translated, it gives CAIKTGGEETQYF.

V usage is TRBV6-5 and J usage is TRBJ2-6; D unresolved. CDR3 length: 13 amino acids. V lost 6 bases and J 1 base, leaving 4 bases between the germline ends. Germline CDR1 reads MNHEY; CDR2 reads SVGAGI. In nucleotides, the CDR3 is TGTGCCAGCAGCCGGTCTGGGGCCAACGTCCTGACTTTC. Amino acids: CASSRSGANVLTF.

This clone occurred once. Different DNA sequences within this sample yield the same CDR3. The J gene is TRBJ2-5, the V gene TRBV6-5; the match to TRBD1 covers 8 bases. CDR3 size: 14 residues. Per the germline V gene, CDR1 is MNHEY and CDR2 is SVGAGI. With 0 bases clipped from V and 5 bases from J, the junction kept 2 bases outside the gene matches. Here the CDR3 DNA reads TGTGCCAGCAGTTACTCGACAGGGGCCGAGACCCAGTACTTC. Encoded protein: CASSYSTGAETQYF.